The 3 T cell receptor beta chains reported below all come from one sample, sequenced in a study of cytotoxic CD8 clonotypes in ibrutinib-treated CLL. Here immunoSEQ multiplex PCR was the method, and the copy in TCRdb shows in-frame clones only, minus some. The table lists roughly 330,000 clones, 67% of them singletons. The sample in question was PBMCs, obtained after 36 months of ibrutinib treatment. Source of these receptors: a human donor with chronic lymphocytic leukemia.

The gene calls are TRBV28 and TRBJ2-5, with TRBD2 identical over 8 bases. V lost 3 bases and J lost 9; bases outside the gene matches: 9. Germline V gene sequence: CDR1 MDHEN, CDR2 SYDVKM. The CDR3 sequence is 14 residues long. The CDR3, as DNA: TGTGCCAGCAGTTTTCGATGGCGGGAGGAGGCCCAGTACTTC. As protein: CASSFRWREEAQYF.

About this clone itself: The same CDR3 can be traced to other DNA sequences in this sample. The gene calls are TRBV28 and TRBJ2-7; D uncertain. Germline CDR1 reads MDHEN; CDR2 reads SYDVKM. The CDR3 contains 11 residues. V was cut by 2 bases and J by 2 bases, with 1 base left in between. CDR3: CASSLTYEQYF. Written as DNA, the CDR3 is TGTGCCAGCAGTTTAACCTACGAGCAGTACTTC.

This clone was counted between two and nine times. This chain links TRBV18 with TRBJ1-2; TRBD1 might be the D (5 bases). The V gene's germline CDR1 is KGHSH and CDR2 LQKENI. The CDR3 sequence is 16 residues long. V dropped 3 bases and J dropped 0 bases, with 14 bases sitting between them. CDR3 protein: CASSPLGQQTNYGYTF. DNA for the CDR3: TGTGCCAGCTCACCCCTGGGGCAGCAGACTAACTATGGCTACACCTTC.